The rows below give T cell receptor beta chains drawn from one sample of a study of blood T cells in healthy people across ages. TCRdb re-called the 5' RACE reads through MiXCR, storing one row per CDR3 protein. The table lists over 1.5 million distinct CDR3 sequences, less than 50% of them singletons, with less than 2.5% in the top ten. The sequenced sample consisted of blood. All receptors derive from a woman between 35 and 50 years old in good health. Both conserved end residues are part of each CDR3. Each record gives: D gene, J gene, V gene, clone size, CDR3 length, CDR3 protein, CDR3 DNA. The D gene is left open where the match is weak. Rows give clone size only sometimes, using once, few, many, or a class for an expanded clone.

D: TRBD2
J: TRBJ2-5
V: TRBV7-9
size: -
length: 14
CDR3: CASSPSPLAGLQYF
DNA: TGTGCCAGCAGCCCCTCCCCTCTAGCGGGGCTCCAGTACTTC

D: -
J: TRBJ2-7
V: TRBV13
size: -
length: 12
CDR3: CASSPGRHEQYF
DNA: TGTGCCAGCAGCCCGGGACGGCACGAGCAGTACTTC

D: -
J: TRBJ1-2
V: TRBV20-1
size: few
length: 17
CDR3: CSARVSASNRVQGGYTF
DNA: TGCAGTGCTAGAGTTTCTGCCTCCAACAGGGTTCAGGGTGGCTACACCTTC

D: -
J: TRBJ2-5
V: TRBV7-2
size: few
length: 13
CDR3: CASSLGRTTTQYF
DNA: TGTGCCAGCAGCTTAGGGCGGACCACAACCCAGTACTTC

D: -
J: TRBJ1-5
V: TRBV5-1
size: -
length: 15
CDR3: CASSEYPQGERPQHF
DNA: TGCGCCAGCAGCGAATACCCACAGGGTGAACGGCCCCAGCATTTT

D: -
J: TRBJ2-7
V: TRBV4-1
size: -
length: 17
CDR3: CASSQVPGRSGIGEQYF
DNA: TGCGCCAGCAGCCAAGTCCCAGGCAGGTCAGGGATTGGCGAGCAGTACTTC

D: TRBD1
J: TRBJ2-7
V: TRBV29-1
size: few
length: 13
CDR3: CSVEGGTGYEQYF
DNA: TGCAGCGTTGAAGGGGGGACAGGTTACGAGCAGTACTTC

D: TRBD2
J: TRBJ2-4
V: TRBV5-1
size: -
length: 15
CDR3: CASSWGLNEQNIQYF
DNA: TGCGCCAGCAGCTGGGGACTAAATGAACAAAACATTCAGTACTTC

D: TRBD1
J: TRBJ1-2
V: TRBV5-5
size: -
length: 17
CDR3: CASSPRIGGGEGYGYTF
DNA: TGTGCCAGCAGCCCAAGAATCGGAGGGGGCGAAGGCTATGGCTACACCTTC

D: -
J: TRBJ2-3
V: TRBV11-2
size: few
length: 13
CDR3: CASSLVEGGSQYF
DNA: TGTGCCAGCAGCTTAGTAGAGGGGGGGTCGCAGTATTTT

D: TRBD1
J: TRBJ2-1
V: TRBV4-1
size: few
length: 15
CDR3: CASSSDRVVTDEQFF
DNA: TGCGCCAGCAGCTCGGACAGGGTGGTTACGGATGAGCAGTTCTTC

D: TRBD2
J: TRBJ2-3
V: TRBV2
size: -
length: 15
CDR3: CASSPGLPFTDTQYF
DNA: TGTGCCAGCAGTCCGGGACTACCTTTCACAGATACGCAGTATTTT

D: TRBD2
J: TRBJ2-1
V: TRBV10-3
size: -
length: 15
CDR3: CAITRTSGEDNEQFF
DNA: TGTGCCATCACTCGGACTAGCGGGGAGGACAATGAGCAGTTCTTC

D: TRBD1
J: TRBJ2-5
V: TRBV28
size: few
length: 16
CDR3: CASRPTGGMRKETQYF
DNA: TGTGCCAGCAGACCTACAGGGGGGATGAGGAAGGAGACCCAGTACTTC

D: -
J: TRBJ2-1
V: TRBV7-9
size: few
length: 16
CDR3: CASSLAGGVTYNEQFF
DNA: TGTGCCAGCAGCTTAGCAGGGGGTGTCACCTACAATGAGCAGTTCTTC

D: TRBD2
J: TRBJ2-7
V: TRBV7-4
size: few
length: 16
CDR3: CASSLAGTSIGYEQYF
DNA: TGTGCCAGCAGCTTAGCCGGGACTAGTATTGGGTACGAGCAGTACTTC

D: TRBD1
J: TRBJ2-4
V: TRBV6-5
size: few
length: 15
CDR3: CASKEGAFAKNIQYF
DNA: TGTGCCAGCAAAGAGGGGGCCTTTGCCAAAAACATTCAGTACTTC

D: -
J: TRBJ2-3
V: TRBV10-2
size: few
length: 14
CDR3: CASSDRSGADTQYF
DNA: TGCGCCAGCAGTGATCGATCCGGCGCAGATACGCAGTATTTT

D: -
J: TRBJ2-1
V: TRBV14
size: -
length: 13
CDR3: CASSQESVSEQFF
DNA: TGTGCCAGCAGCCAAGAGAGCGTCTCTGAGCAGTTCTTC

D: -
J: TRBJ2-5
V: TRBV5-6
size: -
length: 18
CDR3: CASSLANQFDRRLETQYF
DNA: TGTGCCAGCAGCTTGGCCAATCAATTTGACAGGCGACTCGAGACCCAGTACTTC

D: TRBD2
J: TRBJ2-3
V: TRBV9
size: few
length: 16
CDR3: CASSAFPRGTTDTQYF
DNA: TGTGCCAGCAGCGCTTTTCCGCGGGGGACCACAGATACGCAGTATTTT

D: -
J: TRBJ2-7
V: TRBV20-1
size: -
length: 14
CDR3: CSARLAEKTYEQYF
DNA: TGCAGTGCCCGCCTGGCGGAGAAAACCTACGAGCAGTACTTC

D: TRBD1
J: TRBJ1-1
V: TRBV20-1
size: few
length: 14
CDR3: CSARPDRGGPEAFF
DNA: TGCAGTGCTAGACCCGACAGGGGGGGACCTGAAGCTTTCTTT

D: -
J: TRBJ2-3
V: TRBV4-3
size: -
length: 18
CDR3: CASSQDPPGGESTDTQYF
DNA: TGCGCCAGCAGCCAAGATCCCCCTGGCGGGGAAAGCACAGATACGCAGTATTTT

D: -
J: TRBJ1-2
V: TRBV18
size: few
length: 17
CDR3: CASSPTVAGALNYGYTF
DNA: TGTGCCAGCTCGCCAACGGTGGCGGGAGCCCTAAACTATGGCTACACCTTC

D: -
J: TRBJ2-1
V: TRBV7-2
size: -
length: 13
CDR3: CASSTRTVNEQFF
DNA: TGTGCCAGCAGCACCCGGACTGTAAATGAGCAGTTCTTC

D: -
J: TRBJ2-5
V: TRBV24-1
size: few
length: 16
CDR3: CATSEWGDRASETQYF
DNA: TGTGCCACCAGTGAATGGGGGGACAGAGCTTCGGAGACCCAGTACTTC

D: -
J: TRBJ2-3
V: TRBV11-2
size: -
length: 18
CDR3: CASSRRVAGQSRTDTQYF
DNA: TGTGCCAGCAGCCGGCGGGTGGCAGGACAGTCTCGCACAGATACGCAGTATTTT

D: -
J: TRBJ2-5
V: TRBV21-1
size: -
length: 17
CDR3: CASSKEKGGGTPETQYF
DNA: TGTGCCAGCAGCAAAGAAAAGGGGGGAGGGACCCCAGAGACCCAGTACTTC

D: -
J: TRBJ2-7
V: TRBV12-3/TRBV12-4
size: -
length: 14
CDR3: CASSVMAGEDEQYF
DNA: TGTGCCAGCAGTGTAATGGCAGGGGAGGACGAGCAGTACTTC

D: -
J: TRBJ2-7
V: TRBV28
size: -
length: 14
CDR3: CASRLSHKSYEQYF
DNA: TGTGCCAGCAGGTTATCCCACAAGTCCTACGAGCAGTACTTC

D: TRBD2
J: TRBJ2-1
V: TRBV5-8
size: once
length: 13
CDR3: CASRGTTHNEQFF
DNA: TGTGCCAGCAGGGGGACTACCCACAATGAGCAGTTCTTC

D: TRBD1
J: TRBJ1-6
V: TRBV28
size: -
length: 17
CDR3: CASERDRGRFVNSPLHF
DNA: TGTGCCAGCGAGAGGGACAGGGGGCGATTCGTTAATTCACCCCTCCACTTT

D: TRBD1
J: TRBJ1-6
V: TRBV6-5
size: -
length: 13
CDR3: CASRDRAGSPLHF
DNA: TGTGCCAGCAGGGACAGGGCAGGTTCACCCCTCCACTTT

D: -
J: TRBJ2-5
V: TRBV20-1
size: -
length: 14
CDR3: CSARGAGIFWTQYF
DNA: TGCAGTGCTAGAGGGGCGGGGATCTTTTGGACCCAGTACTTC

D: -
J: TRBJ1-6
V: TRBV4-3
size: -
length: 18
CDR3: CASSQEWGRETYNSPLHF
DNA: TGCGCCAGCAGCCAAGAGTGGGGCAGGGAAACCTATAATTCACCCCTCCACTTT

D: -
J: TRBJ2-4
V: TRBV12-3/TRBV12-4
size: -
length: 15
CDR3: CASKRGTLAKNIQYF
DNA: TGTGCCAGCAAAAGGGGCACCCTAGCCAAAAACATTCAGTACTTC

D: -
J: TRBJ1-2
V: TRBV25-1
size: -
length: 15
CDR3: CASSELGRAGHGYTF
DNA: TGTGCCAGCAGTGAATTGGGTAGGGCAGGGCATGGCTACACCTTC

D: -
J: TRBJ1-2
V: TRBV27
size: -
length: 14
CDR3: CASRLQGFGYGYTF
DNA: TGTGCCAGCAGACTCCAGGGATTCGGCTATGGCTACACCTTC

D: -
J: TRBJ2-3
V: TRBV7-7
size: -
length: 15
CDR3: CASSPDGGDTDTQYF
DNA: TGTGCCAGCAGTCCGGACGGGGGAGACACAGATACGCAGTATTTT

D: -
J: TRBJ2-3
V: TRBV29-1
size: -
length: 14
CDR3: CSVDIGVDTDTQYF
DNA: TGCAGCGTTGATATCGGGGTCGACACAGATACGCAGTATTTT